These T cell receptor beta chains were read from a single sample in a study of blood T cells in healthy people across ages. TCRdb recomputed calls from the 5' RACE reads with MiXCR, one row per CDR3 protein. Of around 820,000 distinct CDR3 sequences in the sample, roughly 25% were seen once. The same specimen was also included in a second study, on T cells of mothers and their children.

The material sequenced was blood. All receptors derive from a boy between 5 and 17 years old in good health. Each CDR3 is given with its conserved first and last residue. D genes are given only for firm matches. The listing skips clone size in some rows; elsewhere it reads once, few, many or a size class.

d_call: .
v_call: TRBV20-1
clone_size: few
cdr3_length: 12
j_call: TRBJ2-3
cdr3_nt: TGCAGTGCTAAGCGAACCACAGATACGCAGTATTTT
cdr3_aa: CSAKRTTDTQYF

d_call: .
v_call: TRBV20-1
clone_size: .
cdr3_length: 15
j_call: TRBJ1-2
cdr3_nt: TGCAGTGCTAGAGATCTGGGACGGTCTAACTATGGCTACACCTTC
cdr3_aa: CSARDLGRSNYGYTF

d_call: TRBD2
v_call: TRBV10-3
clone_size: few
cdr3_length: 16
j_call: TRBJ2-3
cdr3_nt: TGTGCCAGGTGGGGGACTAGCGAACCAAGCACAGATACGCAGTATTTT
cdr3_aa: CARWGTSEPSTDTQYF

d_call: .
v_call: TRBV18
clone_size: .
cdr3_length: 15
j_call: TRBJ1-3
cdr3_nt: TGTGCCAGCTCACCGTCCGGAAACTCTGGAAACACCATATATTTT
cdr3_aa: CASSPSGNSGNTIYF

d_call: .
v_call: TRBV6-2/TRBV6-3
clone_size: .
cdr3_length: 13
j_call: TRBJ2-7
cdr3_nt: TGTGCCAGCAGTTACCAGGCGGGCTACGAGCAGTACTTC
cdr3_aa: CASSYQAGYEQYF

d_call: TRBD1
v_call: TRBV6-2/TRBV6-3
clone_size: few
cdr3_length: 17
j_call: TRBJ1-5
cdr3_nt: TGTGCCAGCACCTCTTGGACAGGGCCGTATAGCAATCAGCCCCAGCATTTT
cdr3_aa: CASTSWTGPYSNQPQHF

d_call: TRBD1
v_call: TRBV10-3
clone_size: few
cdr3_length: 16
j_call: TRBJ1-2
cdr3_nt: TGTGCCATCAGTGAGCAGACAGGGGGCGCGGGCTATGGCTACACCTTC
cdr3_aa: CAISEQTGGAGYGYTF

d_call: .
v_call: TRBV27
clone_size: few
cdr3_length: 16
j_call: TRBJ1-6
cdr3_nt: TGTGCCAGCAGTCTCTTATCGGGACAAAATAATTCACCCCTCCACTTT
cdr3_aa: CASSLLSGQNNSPLHF

d_call: .
v_call: TRBV7-2
clone_size: .
cdr3_length: 14
j_call: TRBJ2-4
cdr3_nt: TGTGCCAGCAGCTTAGGACAGTTGGGAAACATTCAGTACTTC
cdr3_aa: CASSLGQLGNIQYF

d_call: TRBD2
v_call: TRBV6-2/TRBV6-3
clone_size: .
cdr3_length: 16
j_call: TRBJ2-2
cdr3_nt: TGTGCCAGCAGTTACTCGTCGGGGGGGCCCACCGGGGAGCTGTTTTTT
cdr3_aa: CASSYSSGGPTGELFF

d_call: .
v_call: TRBV10-3
clone_size: .
cdr3_length: 11
j_call: TRBJ2-7
cdr3_nt: TGTGCCATCAGACAGGTGTACGAGCAGTACTTC
cdr3_aa: CAIRQVYEQYF

d_call: .
v_call: TRBV12-3/TRBV12-4
clone_size: few
cdr3_length: 17
j_call: TRBJ2-7
cdr3_nt: TGTGCCAGCAGTTTAGTGTTCGGGGTATCGAGCTCCTACGAGCAGTACTTC
cdr3_aa: CASSLVFGVSSSYEQYF

d_call: .
v_call: TRBV5-1
clone_size: .
cdr3_length: 17
j_call: TRBJ2-2
cdr3_nt: TGCGCCAGCAGCTTGAGTTCCGGGACATTGAACACCGGGGAGCTGTTTTTT
cdr3_aa: CASSLSSGTLNTGELFF

d_call: .
v_call: TRBV7-2
clone_size: few
cdr3_length: 15
j_call: TRBJ2-7
cdr3_nt: TGTGCCAGCAGCGGCGGTGAGGGGGGGATCTACGAGCAGTACTTC
cdr3_aa: CASSGGEGGIYEQYF

d_call: TRBD1
v_call: TRBV5-1
clone_size: few
cdr3_length: 15
j_call: TRBJ1-2
cdr3_nt: TGCGCCAGCAGCACACGACAGGGGGTCGCCTATGGCTACACCTTC
cdr3_aa: CASSTRQGVAYGYTF

d_call: .
v_call: TRBV4-2
clone_size: .
cdr3_length: 15
j_call: TRBJ2-5
cdr3_nt: TGTGCCAGCAGCCAAGAATTGGGGTACCAAGAGACCCAGTACTTC
cdr3_aa: CASSQELGYQETQYF

d_call: .
v_call: TRBV7-3
clone_size: .
cdr3_length: 14
j_call: TRBJ2-5
cdr3_nt: TGTGCCAGCAGCGGCCCCAGGGACCCAGAGACCCAGTACTTC
cdr3_aa: CASSGPRDPETQYF

d_call: .
v_call: TRBV27
clone_size: .
cdr3_length: 15
j_call: TRBJ2-7
cdr3_nt: TGTGTCAGCAGTTTTGTAAGTGGATACCCGTACGAGCAGTACTTC
cdr3_aa: CVSSFVSGYPYEQYF

d_call: TRBD1
v_call: TRBV2
clone_size: .
cdr3_length: 15
j_call: TRBJ2-7
cdr3_nt: TGTGCCAGCAGTACACCGGGACAGGCCTCCTACGAGCAGTACTTC
cdr3_aa: CASSTPGQASYEQYF

d_call: TRBD1
v_call: TRBV28
clone_size: few
cdr3_length: 13
j_call: TRBJ2-7
cdr3_nt: TGTGCCAGCAGTTCGGGACAGTTCTACGAGCAGTACTTC
cdr3_aa: CASSSGQFYEQYF

d_call: .
v_call: TRBV24-1
clone_size: .
cdr3_length: 11
j_call: TRBJ2-5
cdr3_nt: TGTGCCACCAGCGTCGCAGAGACCCAGTACTTC
cdr3_aa: CATSVAETQYF

d_call: .
v_call: TRBV2
clone_size: few
cdr3_length: 13
j_call: TRBJ2-7
cdr3_nt: TGTGCCAGCACTTGGGGAAGGGGATACGAGCAGTACTTC
cdr3_aa: CASTWGRGYEQYF

d_call: .
v_call: TRBV12-3/TRBV12-4
clone_size: few
cdr3_length: 14
j_call: TRBJ1-5
cdr3_nt: TGTGCCAGCAGTTTAGCGCGGGATTATCAGCCCCAGCATTTT
cdr3_aa: CASSLARDYQPQHF

d_call: TRBD1
v_call: TRBV12-3/TRBV12-4
clone_size: .
cdr3_length: 16
j_call: TRBJ2-3
cdr3_nt: TGTGCCAGCAGTCAGGACAGGGGCTTTGGTACAGATACGCAGTATTTT
cdr3_aa: CASSQDRGFGTDTQYF